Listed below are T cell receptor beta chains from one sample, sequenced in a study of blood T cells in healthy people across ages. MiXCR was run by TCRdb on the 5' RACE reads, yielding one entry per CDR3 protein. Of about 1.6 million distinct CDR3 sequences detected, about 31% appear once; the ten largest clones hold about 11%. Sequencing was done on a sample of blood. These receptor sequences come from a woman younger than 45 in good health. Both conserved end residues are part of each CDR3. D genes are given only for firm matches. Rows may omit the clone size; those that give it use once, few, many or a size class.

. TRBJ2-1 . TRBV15 TGTGCCACCAGCAGAAAAAGGACTGGCTCCTACAATGAGCAGTTCTTC CATSRKRTGSYNEQFF
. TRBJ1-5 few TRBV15 TGTGCCACCGAACTTTCCGGGACACTTTATAGCAATCAGCCCCAGCATTTT CATELSGTLYSNQPQHF
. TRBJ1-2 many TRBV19 TGTGCCAGTAACACGGCGGGCAATGGCTACACCTTC CASNTAGNGYTF
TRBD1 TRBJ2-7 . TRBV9 TGTGCCAGCAGCACTGGTTCAGGGGGCCTGCCCTACGAGCAGTACTTC CASSTGSGGLPYEQYF
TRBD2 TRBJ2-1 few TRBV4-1 TGCGCCAGCAGCCAAGTGGGGGGACTAGCAGCCAATGAGCAGTTCTTC CASSQVGGLAANEQFF
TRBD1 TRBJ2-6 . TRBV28 TGTGCCAGCAGTCCCTGGGACAGACGCTCTGGGGCCAACGTCCTGACTTTC CASSPWDRRSGANVLTF
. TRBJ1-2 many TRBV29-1 TGCAGCGCATCGGGGGGCGGAGGCGTCTATGGCTACACCTTC CSASGGGGVYGYTF
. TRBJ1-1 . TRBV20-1 TGCAGTGCTAGTGAGAGAGGGTGGGGCACTGAAGCTTTCTTT CSASERGWGTEAFF
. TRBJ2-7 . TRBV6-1 TGTGCCAGCAGGACACCTACCTACGAGCAGTACTTC CASRTPTYEQYF
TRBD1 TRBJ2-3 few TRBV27 TGTGCCAGCAGTCCCCTACAGGGGACGCAGTATTTT CASSPLQGTQYF
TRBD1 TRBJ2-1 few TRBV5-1 TGCGCCAGCAGCTTTGGGGGGACAGGGGGCGCCTACAATGAGCAGTTCTTC CASSFGGTGGAYNEQFF
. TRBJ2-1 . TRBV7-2 TGTGCCAGCAGCTTAGCCACCCCCGGTGTAGACAATGAGCAGTTCTTC CASSLATPGVDNEQFF
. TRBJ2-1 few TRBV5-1 TGCGCCAGCAGGACCCTAGCCGCCAGCTCCTACAATGAGCAGTTCTTC CASRTLAASSYNEQFF
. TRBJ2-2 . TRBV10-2 TGCGCCAGCAGTGAGGAGTTAGTGGGTTCCGGGGAGCTGTTTTTT CASSEELVGSGELFF
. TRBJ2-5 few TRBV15 TGTGCCACCAGGTCGACATCCAGTACCCAAGAGACCCAGTACTTC CATRSTSSTQETQYF
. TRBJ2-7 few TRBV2 TGTGCCAGCAGTCTAGGGAGCCAATGGGAGCAGTACTTC CASSLGSQWEQYF
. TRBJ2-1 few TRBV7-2 TGTGCCAGCAGCTTAGCAGGACTATTAGTCAATGAGCAGTTCTTC CASSLAGLLVNEQFF
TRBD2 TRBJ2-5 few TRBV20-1 TGCAGTGCTACAGGGACTAGCGACGCGGAGACCCAGTACTTC CSATGTSDAETQYF
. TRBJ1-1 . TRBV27 TGTGCCAGCACGATGGTAGGGGGGATCACTGAAGCTTTCTTT CASTMVGGITEAFF
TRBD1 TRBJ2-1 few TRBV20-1 TGCAGTGCTCGGGACAGGGTTTTTCGCAATGAGCAGTTCTTC CSARDRVFRNEQFF
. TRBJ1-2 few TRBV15 TGTGCCACCAGCAGTAGGACAGCGGGCTACACCTTC CATSSRTAGYTF
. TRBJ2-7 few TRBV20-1 TGCAGTGCTAGACCACCTAGGGCAGGGCCCCCCTACGAGCAGTACTTC CSARPPRAGPPYEQYF
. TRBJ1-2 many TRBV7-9 TGTGCCAGCAGCTTTGGCCCTGATGGTGGCTACACCTTC CASSFGPDGGYTF
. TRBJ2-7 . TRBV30 TGTGCCTGGAGTGTAGTACGCGAGCAGTACTTC CAWSVVREQYF
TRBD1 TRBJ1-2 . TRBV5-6 TGTGCCAGCAGCTACGGGACAGGGAGCTATGGCTACACCTTC CASSYGTGSYGYTF
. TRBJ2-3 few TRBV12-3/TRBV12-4 TGTGCCAGCAGTTTTAGGGGGATATCGGATACGCAGTATTTT CASSFRGISDTQYF
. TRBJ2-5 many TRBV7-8 TGTGCCAGCAGCTTAGAGAGGTTCCAAGAGACCCAGTACTTC CASSLERFQETQYF
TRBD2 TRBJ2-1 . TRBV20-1 TGCAGTGCTAGTTTGTCATTTACTGGGGGGGATGAGCAGTTCTTC CSASLSFTGGDEQFF
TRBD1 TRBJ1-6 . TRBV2 TGTGCCAGCAGTGAACGGCAGGGGGGAATTTCACCCCTCCACTTT CASSERQGGISPLHF
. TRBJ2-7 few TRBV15 TGTGCCACCAGCAGAGAGGCTGGAGGGGTCGGGTACGAGCAGTACTTC CATSREAGGVGYEQYF
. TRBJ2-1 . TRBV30 TGTGCCTGGAGTGTAGTTTACAATGAGCAGTTCTTC CAWSVVYNEQFF
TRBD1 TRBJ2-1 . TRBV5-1 TGCGCCAGCAGCTTGATACGGACAGGTAGGACCGGTGAGCAGTTCTTC CASSLIRTGRTGEQFF
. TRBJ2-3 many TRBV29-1 TGCAGCGTGCAGCCAAGATCCACAGATACGCAGTATTTT CSVQPRSTDTQYF
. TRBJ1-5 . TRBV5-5 TGTGCCAGCAGCTTGGCCCCCCCGATGGGAGGCAATCAGCCCCAGCATTTT CASSLAPPMGGNQPQHF
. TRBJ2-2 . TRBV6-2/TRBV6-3 TGTGCCAGCAGTCAAGGGCTAGCGTTAACACCCGGGGAGCTGTTTTTT CASSQGLALTPGELFF
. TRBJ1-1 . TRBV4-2 TGTGCCAGCAGCCAATGGCCGGCGGGGAACACTGAAGCTTTCTTT CASSQWPAGNTEAFF
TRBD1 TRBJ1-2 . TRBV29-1 TGCAGCGTTCGATTCAGGGGGCAGGGCTACACCTTC CSVRFRGQGYTF
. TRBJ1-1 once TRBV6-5 TGTGCCAGCAGTTACCTTGAGGGTGTTGAAGCTTTCTTT CASSYLEGVEAFF
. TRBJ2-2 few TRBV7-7 TGTGCCAGCAGCCTAACCCTGAACACCGGGGAGCTGTTTTTT CASSLTLNTGELFF
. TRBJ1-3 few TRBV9 TGTGCCAGCAGCGCCCTGTCGGTTTTTGGAAACACCATATATTTT CASSALSVFGNTIYF
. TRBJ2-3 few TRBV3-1 TGTGCCAGCAGCCAAGATTGGCAGGAGGAAGTCGGCACAGATACGCAGTATTTT CASSQDWQEEVGTDTQYF
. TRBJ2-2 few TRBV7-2 TGTGCCAGCAGCTTAGGCCCGGAAAGAGGACGCGGGGAGCTGTTTTTT CASSLGPERGRGELFF
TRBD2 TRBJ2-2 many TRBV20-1 TGCAGTGCTAGAGATCGACTAGCTTTAAACACCGGGGAGCTGTTTTTT CSARDRLALNTGELFF